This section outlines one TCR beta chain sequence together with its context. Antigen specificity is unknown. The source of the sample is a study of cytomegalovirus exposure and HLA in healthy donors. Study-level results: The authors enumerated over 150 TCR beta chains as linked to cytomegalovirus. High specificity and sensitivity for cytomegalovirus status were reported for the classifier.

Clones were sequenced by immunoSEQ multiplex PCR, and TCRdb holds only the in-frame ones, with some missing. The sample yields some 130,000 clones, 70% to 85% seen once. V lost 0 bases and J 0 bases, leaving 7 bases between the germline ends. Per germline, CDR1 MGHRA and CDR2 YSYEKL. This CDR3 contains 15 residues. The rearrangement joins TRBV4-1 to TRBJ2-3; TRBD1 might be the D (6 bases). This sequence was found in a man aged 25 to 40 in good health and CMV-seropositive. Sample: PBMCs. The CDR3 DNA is TGCGCCAGCAGCCAAGAGGGGGCTAGCACAGATACGCAGTATTTT. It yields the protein CASSQEGASTDTQYF.